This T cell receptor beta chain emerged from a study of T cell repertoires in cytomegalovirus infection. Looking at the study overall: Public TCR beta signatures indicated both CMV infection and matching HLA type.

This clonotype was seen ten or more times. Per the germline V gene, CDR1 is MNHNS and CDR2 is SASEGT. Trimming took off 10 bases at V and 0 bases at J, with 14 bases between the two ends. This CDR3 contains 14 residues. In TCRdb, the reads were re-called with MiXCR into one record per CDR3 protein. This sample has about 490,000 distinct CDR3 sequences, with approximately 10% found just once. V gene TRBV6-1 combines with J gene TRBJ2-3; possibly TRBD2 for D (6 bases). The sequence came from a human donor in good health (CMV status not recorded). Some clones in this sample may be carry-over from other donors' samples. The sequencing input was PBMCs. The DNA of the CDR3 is TGTGCCACGGCCCTAGCGAGCAGCACAGATACGCAGTATTTT. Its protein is CATALASSTDTQYF.